The 14 T cell receptor beta chains below were found in one sample sequenced in a study of spatial heterogeneity in lung cancer. The study, taken as a whole, reports: Counts of expanded intratumoral alpha and beta TCRs tracked tumor mutation counts.

Antigens of these TCRs are unknown. Time point of the sample: sample taken at primary tumor resection. TCRdb reprocessed the 5' RACE reads via MiXCR and lists one record per CDR3 protein. In the table there are about 30,000 distinct CDR3 sequences, more than 5.5% of which are singletons. The sample consisted of lung tumor tissue, taken at surgery. The receptors come from a male donor with early-stage non-small cell lung cancer.

This clonotype was seen ten or more times. The J gene is TRBJ2-7, the V gene TRBV28; possibly TRBD1 for D (5 bases). This CDR3 region has 16 residues. Trimming left V 2 bases short and J 2 bases short, with 16 bases between. Germline lookup yields CDR1 MDHEN and CDR2 SYDVKM. The CDR3 loop reads CASSLIGHLVAYEQYF. The CDR3 coding sequence is TGTGCCAGCAGTTTAATAGGACACCTCGTCGCCTACGAGCAGTACTTC.

This clonotype showed up many times. The gene calls are TRBV20-1 and TRBJ1-6; D is undetermined. V lost 1 base to trimming and J lost 0 bases, with 10 bases between them. CDR1 is DFQATT and CDR2 is SNEGSKA in the germline V gene (reference sequence). The CDR3 has 16 amino acids. The CDR3 sequence is CSARALAGSYNSPLHF. The CDR3 bases are TGCAGTGCTAGAGCCCTCGCGGGCTCCTATAATTCACCCCTCCACTTT.

This clonotype was found many times. The V gene is TRBV5-1, the J gene TRBJ2-4; TRBD1 matches 9 bases. CDR1 and CDR2 from the germline V gene are SGHRS and YFSETQ. V was clipped by 3 bases and J by 3 bases; unmatched bases: 13. The CDR3 runs to 18 residues. The CDR3 bases are TGCGCCAGCAGCTCGGCTCCCCCGGGACAGGGTATCAAAAACATTCAGTACTTC. Translation: CASSSAPPGQGIKNIQYF.

This clonotype appeared many times. This chain joins TRBV12-3 or TRBV12-4 and TRBJ2-5; D not certain. Trimming shortened V by 5 bases and J by 5 bases, and 12 bases separated the two germline ends. This CDR3 is 13 amino acids long. The CDR3 loop reads CASSRLNPETQYF. The CDR3, as DNA: TGTGCCAGCAGTCGACTGAACCCGGAGACCCAGTACTTC.

The sample holds many counts of this clonotype. V usage is TRBV12-3 or TRBV12-4 and J usage is TRBJ2-1; D may be TRBD1 (6 bases). Trimming cost V 4 bases and J 5 bases, with 18 bases left between them. The CDR3 has 16 residues. CDR3 coding DNA: TGTGCCAGCAGTTGGGGGAGTGGGCAGGGGAACAATGAGCAGTTCTTC. Amino acids: CASSWGSGQGNNEQFF.

This clonotype appeared many times. The chain carries TRBV3-1 and TRBJ2-1, with a weak D call TRBD2 (6 bases). Trimming left V 0 bases short and J 8 bases short, with 32 bases between. Germline CDR1 is LGHDT and CDR2 is YNNKEL (reference sequence). This CDR3 region has 21 residues. The CDR3 bases are TGTGCCAGCAGCCAAGAATCGAGTGGGGGGATATTGCTAGCACCTATCTATGAGCAGTTCTTC. Translation: CASSQESSGGILLAPIYEQFF.

This clonotype was seen ten or more times. The chain joins TRBV4-1 to TRBJ1-6; 7 bases align to TRBD1. V lost 1 base to trimming and J lost 7 bases; unmatched junction nucleotides: 4. The CDR3 extends over 15 amino acids. Per the germline V gene, CDR1 is MGHRA and CDR2 is YSYEKL. CDR3 loop: CASSQVDRENSPLHF. The DNA for the CDR3 is TGCGCCAGCAGCCAAGTCGACAGGGAAAATTCACCCCTCCACTTT.

This clonotype was counted ten times or more. V is TRBV29-1 and J is TRBJ2-1; D call uncertain. The CDR3 covers 14 residues. V gave up 3 bases and J gave up 1 base, with 10 bases separating them. Germline CDR1 is SQVTM and CDR2 is ANQGSEA. CDR3: CSVEGDQSYNEQFF. CDR3 bases: TGCAGCGTTGAGGGCGATCAGTCCTACAATGAGCAGTTCTTC.

This chain joins TRBV7-6 and TRBJ2-5; the match to TRBD2 covers 13 bases. Germline V CDR1 and CDR2: SGHVS, FNYEAQ. Trimming cost V 5 bases and J 0 bases; bases outside gene matches: 3. This CDR3 spans 16 amino acids. CDR3 DNA: TGTGCCAGCAGCCCGACTAGCGGGGGGTACCAAGAGACCCAGTACTTC. Its translation is CASSPTSGGYQETQYF.

This clonotype is medium-sized (0.01 to 0.1%). This chain connects TRBV7-8 to TRBJ2-3; the D call may be TRBD1 or TRBD2 (6 bases each). V lost 2 bases and J 4 bases, leaving 10 bases between the germline ends. The germline V gene has CDR1 SGHVS and CDR2 FQNEAQ. This CDR3 is 14 amino acids long. The CDR3: CASSLYREADTQYF. The CDR3 nucleotides read TGTGCCAGCAGCTTATACAGGGAGGCAGATACGCAGTATTTT.

This clonotype showed up many times. The V and J genes are TRBV11-2 and TRBJ2-7; 12 bases align to TRBD2. Germline V gene lookup returns CDR1 SGHAT and CDR2 FQNNGV. CDR3 size: 15 residues. The trim removed 5 bases at V and 3 bases at J, leaving 5 bases unmatched. The CDR3 region has the DNA TGTGCCAGCAGCCGCCTACTAGCGGGGGGCTACGAGCAGTACTTC. This translates into CASSRLLAGGYEQYF.

The chain uses TRBV29-1 and TRBJ2-7; D tentatively fits TRBD1 or TRBD2 (6 bases each). The CDR3 is 14 residues long. The V gene lost 4 bases and the J gene lost 1 base, with 14 bases spanning the gap. From germline, CDR1 is SQVTM and CDR2 ANQGSEA. The CDR3 DNA reads as TGCAGCGTTGGATCGGGGGCCCGATCCTACGAGCAGTACTTC. Amino acids: CSVGSGARSYEQYF.

At least ten counts were recorded for this clonotype. CDR3 region: CASSLTQETQYF. CDR3 nucleotides: TGTGCCAGCAGTCTTACCCAAGAGACCCAGTACTTC. The V and J genes are TRBV28 and TRBJ2-5; no definite D call. V shed 5 bases and J shed 1 base, with 5 bases lying between them. The CDR3 runs 12 residues. The germline V gene encodes CDR1 MDHEN and CDR2 SYDVKM. Based on the CDR3 plus reference TRBV28 and TRBJ2-5, the full variable domain is DVKVTQSSRYLVKRTGEKVFLECVQDMDHENMFWYRQDPGLGLRLIYFSYDVKMKEKGDIPEGYSVSREKKERFSLILESASTNQTSMYLCASSLTQETQYFGPGTRLLVL.

The chain links TRBV28 to TRBJ2-3; D could derive from TRBD1 or TRBD2 (6 bases each). The V end lost 0 bases, the J end lost 0 bases, and 13 bases lay between the germline ends. Germline values: CDR1 MDHEN, CDR2 SYDVKM. This CDR3 region has 17 residues. In DNA form, the CDR3 reads TGTGCCAGCAGTTTATGGGGGGCGGGGTCTAGCACAGATACGCAGTATTTT. It encodes CASSLWGAGSSTDTQYF.